This T cell receptor beta chain was captured in a study of low-dose radiotherapy and immunotherapy resistance in tumors. Across the whole study: With 1 Gy per fraction every two weeks, Cohort 2 accumulated 13 Gy across 26 weeks.

This clonotype appeared a few times. Priming of first-strand cDNA relied on TRAV- and TRBV-specific primers (covering alpha and beta chains). With a constant-region primer and a V-primer adapter, TCRs were subjected to roughly 18 PCR cycles of amplification. In TCRdb, the reads were re-called with MiXCR into one record per CDR3 protein. The data show approximately 42,000 distinct CDR3 sequences, with less than 30% seen just once and around 10% held by the top ten. Sample time point: after trial treatment. The treatment is: LDRT plus nivolumab, ipilimumab, low-dose cyclophosphamide and aspirin (RACIN trial). CDR1 and CDR2 from the germline V gene are SGHRS and YFSETQ. The V end lost 3 bases, the J end lost 4 bases, and 8 bases lay between the germline ends. This CDR3 has 13 residues.

Here the sequenced sample was PBMCs, taken after low-dose radiotherapy plus immunotherapy. V and J are TRBV5-1 and TRBJ2-1, with no clear D. The clonotype was recovered from a male donor with prostate cancer. This CDR3 reads CASSSEGYNEQFF. The CDR3 DNA reads as TGCGCCAGCAGCTCCGAAGGGTACAATGAGCAGTTCTTC.